This TCR beta chain was sequenced for a study of blood T cell repertoires in COVID-19. TCRdb's copy holds only in-frame clones and misses some; the assay was immunoSEQ multiplex PCR. The profile shows about 120,000 clones, 90% of them singletons. V lost 3 bases and J lost 6; bases outside the gene matches: 2. The CDR3 runs 13 residues. The rearrangement joins TRBV12-3 or TRBV12-4 to TRBJ2-5; 9 bases are shared with TRBD2. The clonotype originates from a woman aged 60-75 years with COVID-19, enrolled during active disease. The sample consisted of peripheral blood. The CDR3 DNA is TGTGCCAGCAGTTTTGCGGGGGGGAAGACCCAGTACTTC. This translates into CASSFAGGKTQYF.